This entry concerns a single T cell receptor (beta chain). What it binds is unknown. V lost 4 bases to trimming and J lost 6 bases, with 10 bases between them. CDR1 and CDR2 from the germline V gene are SQVTM and ANQGSEA. The CDR3 sequence is 12 residues long. The method was immunoSEQ multiplex PCR; TCRdb's version includes in-frame clones alone and lacks a portion of them. Here the sample spans a few thousand clones, around two thirds being singletons. The data belong to a study of CD8 T cell repertoires and HIV-1 epitope variants. In the study overall: T cells were stimulated with Twenty-five Gag and Nef peptides separately.

Study conclusions and caveats: Only beta chains were identified, marking proliferation to antigen, not function.

Sequencing was done on a sample of cultured CD8+ T cells derived from PBMCs. V gene TRBV29-1 combines with J gene TRBJ2-1; D is uncertain. The clonotype comes from a male donor with HIV. The CDR3 DNA sequence: TGCAGCGTTGGTATACCCCCCAATGAGCAGTTCTTC. As protein: CSVGIPPNEQFF.